The sequence of this T cell receptor (beta chain) was determined in a study of T cell responses to AZD1222 COVID-19 vaccine (dated by TCRdb to the early 2020s). Concerning the study at large: AZD1222 recipients with second doses at about 4 weeks or about 12 weeks were pooled, because spike-specific TCR depth and breadth did not differ between schedules. A total of approximately 250 trial participants underwent TCR sequencing, of whom about 200 had received two doses of AZD1222 and around 26 had received two doses of the MenACWY control vaccine. Enrollment into the trials was organized by age into subgroups of 18-55, 56-69 and 70-plus years, and those subgroups contained 148, 28 and 57 TCR-sequenced participants, respectively. The full study reports these points: No day 14 peak-response samples were available, so repertoires were characterized only after the peak T cell response. Most participants were white British and females outnumbered males, and the authors suggested that clonal diversity may have been underestimated. Conclusions about previously exposed vaccinees are limited, since just five or six AZD1222 recipients were seropositive for SARS-CoV-2 at baseline. Spike-specific TCR breadth and depth rose significantly after two AZD1222 doses compared with day 0 and with MenACWY recipients. The 56-69-year group was small, and its depth increase did not reach significance, likely because of low power. CD4 TCRs associated with the vaccine covered the entire spike protein, and the dominant responses were in regions 160-218 and 743-854. Nearly half of unique spike-specific TCRs reportedly recognized epitopes outside regions mutated in the B.1.351 and B.1.1.7 variants.

As for this clone: What this receptor recognizes is not known. Base qualities were left out, and no much larger clone turns up one base away.

The CDR3 regions of human TCRbeta chains were subjected to immunosequencing. The authors processed their data as follows. Repertoire TCRs were checked for matches against a reference library of SARS-CoV-2-specific TCRs that had been generated using the MIRA antigen-specificity platform. Breadth was defined as the fraction of unique TCRs that were SARS-CoV-2-associated, and depth was defined as the fraction of total T cells that were SARS-CoV-2-associated. Using the MIRA data, each spike-specific TCR was mapped to the spike region that the TCR reacts to and placed in a CD4 or CD8 class. Log10-transformed breadth and depth values were compared by one-way ANOVA with Sidak's multiple comparisons tests. TCRdb provides this immuneACCESS table in a form limited to in-frame rearrangements. Some clones are lacking; in checked studies, under half of them reflect an unresolved V gene, and why the rest are absent is not known. That table is the source of V, J and clone size, and D and trimming were worked out from the DNA. The sample table lists about 98,000 clones, around 87% of them with a count of one. The ten biggest clones cover 5% of the sample.

Reading from cysteine to phenylalanine, the CDR3 counts 15 amino acids. The CDR3 DNA has 45 bases and is translated from base 1. V is cut by 4 bases and J by 0 bases, and the space between the germline ends is 10 bases. Sequences SGDLS (CDR1) and YYNGEE (CDR2) are obtained from the germline V gene. This sample's time point label indicates: baseline before first vaccination. Vaccinee samples came from UK trials COV001 and COV002, including a single-blind randomized controlled phase 2/3 trial of AZD1222 (ChAdOx1 nCoV-19) in healthy adults. For TCRbeta chain sequencing, PBMC samples were collected from trial participants at day 0 and at day 28 after the second dose.

The chain uses TRBV9 and TRBJ2-2; TRBD1 is a weak D gene call, 6 bases matching. The material was peripheral blood, obtained on day 0 of AZD1222 vaccination. The clonotype comes from an adult in good health. The CDR3 has the sequence CASSPRQANTGELFF. The DNA is as follows: TGTGCCAGCAGCCCCCGACAGGCGAACACCGGGGAGCTGTTTTTT.